This passage covers 25 T cell receptor beta chains from one sample sequenced in a study of T-cell memory formation after mild COVID-19. A single record per CDR3 protein comes from TCRdb applying MiXCR to the 5' RACE reads. This repertoire shows roughly 450,000 distinct CDR3 sequences, 15% to 20% found once; its top ten account for approximately 13%. The sequenced sample was PBMCs or a T cell subset sorted from them (not recorded which). These receptor sequences come from an adult woman who had mild COVID-19 (a few samples of this study predate the infection). Cell type and time point are not known.

This chain links TRBV12-3 or TRBV12-4 with TRBJ2-1, with 15 bases aligning to TRBD2. The CDR3 extends over 18 amino acids. With V trimmed by 5 bases and J by 2 bases, 7 bases remained unmatched. The CDR3 protein is CASSLPGLAGGPYNEQFF. The CDR3 DNA is TGTGCCAGCAGTCTCCCGGGACTAGCGGGAGGACCCTACAATGAGCAGTTCTTC.

This chain uses TRBV3-1 with TRBJ1-2; no clear D. Trimming took off 1 base at V and 1 base at J, with 13 bases between the two ends. The CDR3 covers 16 residues. In germline, CDR1 is LGHDT, CDR2 YNNKEL (reference sequence). The CDR3 is CASSQVAGAYNYGYTF. CDR3 nucleotide sequence: TGTGCCAGCAGCCAAGTCGCAGGAGCCTATAACTATGGCTACACCTTC.

In this sample, this clonotype turned up many times. V gene TRBV7-3 combines with J gene TRBJ1-1; 7 bases line up with TRBD1. This CDR3 spans 15 amino acids. Germline V gene lookup returns CDR1 SGHTA and CDR2 FQGTGA. Unmatched junction bases numbered 8, after V lost 2 bases and J lost 5 bases. The CDR3 spells CASSLGPTGYTEAFF. As DNA, the CDR3 is TGTGCCAGCAGCTTAGGGCCGACAGGGTATACTGAAGCTTTCTTT. The complete variable domain, with remaining parts taken from reference TRBV7-3 and TRBJ1-1, reads GAGVSQTPSNKVTEKGKYVELRCDPISGHTALYWYRQSLGQGPEFLIYFQGTGAADDSGLPNDRFFAVRPEGSVSTLKIQRTERGDSAVYLCASSLGPTGYTEAFFGQGTRLTVV.

This clonotype was found a few times. This chain uses TRBV11-2 with TRBJ1-5; D call uncertain. The CDR3 is made up of 14 amino acids. V dropped 0 bases and J dropped 7 bases, with 10 bases sitting between them. Germline V lookup: CDR1 SGHAT, CDR2 FQNNGV. CDR3 sequence reads: CASSLDRQAQPQHF. In nucleotides, the CDR3 is TGTGCCAGCAGCTTAGACAGACAAGCGCAGCCCCAGCATTTT.

This clonotype turned up a few times. The chain recombines TRBV23-1 with TRBJ2-5; D perhaps matches TRBD1 (5 bases). TRBV23-1 is recorded as an ORF, its role being uncertain. Trimming cost V 3 bases and J 5 bases, with 22 bases left between them. The CDR3 has 17 amino acids. The chain's CDR3 is CASSHIVPREAGETQYF. The CDR3 coding sequence is TGCGCCAGCAGTCACATAGTCCCCAGGGAAGCAGGGGAGACCCAGTACTTC.

This clonotype was recorded a few times. The chain couples TRBV12-3 or TRBV12-4 to TRBJ2-3; D may be TRBD2 (6 bases). The CDR3 is 14 amino acids. V was shortened by 7 bases and J by 2 bases, with 13 bases between the two germline ends. The CDR3 region has the DNA TGTGCCAGCAACGGGGGTGCCCTCACAGATACGCAGTATTTT. Residues: CASNGGALTDTQYF.

The chain recombines TRBV7-7 with TRBJ2-5; D is perhaps TRBD1 or TRBD2 (5 bases each). The CDR3 runs 16 residues. CDR1 is SSHAT, CDR2 FNYEAQ, per germline (reference sequence). The V end was cut by 7 bases, the J end by 2 bases, with 20 bases between. In DNA form, the CDR3 reads TGTGCCAGCACTAGGGGAGTGGGGGTCTTTCAAGAGACCCAGTACTTC. Its protein is CASTRGVGVFQETQYF.

This clonotype came up many times. The chain carries TRBV12-3 or TRBV12-4 and TRBJ1-1; D might be TRBD1 (5 bases). The germline V and J ends were trimmed by 3 bases and 3 bases, with 5 bases remaining between them. This CDR3 is 12 amino acids long. CDR3 residues: CASSFRDTEAFF. The CDR3 DNA reads as TGTGCCAGCAGTTTCAGGGACACTGAAGCTTTCTTT.

This clonotype was counted only a few times. The V call is TRBV9, the J call TRBJ2-1, with unresolved D. The germline gives CDR1 SGDLS, CDR2 YYNGEE. Between the trimmed V and J ends, which lost 6 bases and 6 bases, there was a span of 13 bases. The CDR3 length is 13 residues. CDR3 bases: TGTGCCAGCAATCACTACCCGGGCAATGAGCAGTTCTTC. Encoded protein: CASNHYPGNEQFF.

This clonotype appeared a single time. The chain employs TRBV6-4 and TRBJ2-1; D gene ambiguous. Trimming took 4 bases from V and 13 from J, leaving 11 bases between them. Germline V lookup: CDR1 MRHNA, CDR2 SNTAGT. The CDR3 sequence is 11 residues long. The CDR3 sequence is CASSAGPTQFF. CDR3 DNA: TGTGCCAGCAGTGCTGGACCCACCCAGTTCTTC.

This clonotype was seen more than once but under ten times. The chain couples TRBV7-9 to TRBJ2-7; D unresolved. Germline V gives CDR1 SEHNR, CDR2 FQNEAQ (reference sequence). V shed 5 bases and J shed 0 bases, with 11 bases lying between them. CDR3 length: 14 residues. CDR3: CASSPKTSSYEQYF. As DNA, the CDR3 is TGTGCCAGCAGCCCGAAGACAAGCTCCTACGAGCAGTACTTC.

The rearrangement uses TRBV4-1 and TRBJ1-1, with 11 bases identical to TRBD1. The CDR3 extends over 16 amino acids. V shed 4 bases and J 4 bases; nucleotides not matched to a gene: 8. Germline-derived CDR1 and CDR2 are MGHRA and YSYEKL. CDR3 region: CASSRFLGQGGTEAFF. The CDR3 bases are TGCGCCAGCAGCCGCTTCTTGGGACAGGGGGGCACTGAAGCTTTCTTT.

This clonotype has only a few counts. The chain employs TRBV7-6 and TRBJ1-2; D is ambiguous. The CDR3 has 15 amino acids. Trimming shortened V by 1 base and J by 6 bases, and 15 bases separated the two germline ends. CDR1 is SGHVS, CDR2 FNYEAQ, per germline. The CDR3 spells CASSLEVGRLDGYTF. For the CDR3, the DNA is TGTGCCAGCAGCTTAGAGGTCGGCCGTTTGGATGGCTACACCTTC. Full variable domain (outside the CDR3, taken from reference TRBV7-6 and TRBJ1-2): GAGVSQSPRYKVTKRGQDVALRCDPISGHVSLYWYRQALGQGPEFLTYFNYEAQQDKSGLPNDRFSAERPEGSISTLTIQRTEQRDSAMYRCASSLEVGRLDGYTFGSGTRLTVV.

This clonotype was seen only a few times. A read error may produce the germline difference seen at one junction end. The rearrangement uses TRBV5-1 and TRBJ2-1; unclear D gene. Germline V lookup: CDR1 SGHRS, CDR2 YFSETQ. CDR3 size: 15 residues. CDR3 sequence (DNA): TGCGCCAGCAGCTTGGGCCACTACTCCAACAATGAGCAGTTCTTC. This encodes CASSLGHYSNNEQFF. The full variable domain, completed using reference TRBV5-1 and TRBJ2-1, is KAGVTQTPRYLIKTRGQQVTLSCSPISGHRSVSWYQQTPGQGLQFLFEYFSETQRNKGNFPGRFSGRQFSNSRSEMNVSTLELGDSALYLCASSLGHYSNNEQFFGPGTRLTVL.

This clonotype was counted at least ten times. This sequence joins TRBV4-3 and TRBJ2-3; D gene unclear. The CDR3 consists of 13 residues. CDR1 and CDR2 (germline): LGHNA, YSLEER. Trimming removed 1 base from V and 5 bases from J, with 7 bases in between. This chain's CDR3 is CASSQVLLDTQYF. CDR3 DNA sequence: TGCGCCAGCAGCCAAGTGCTCTTAGATACGCAGTATTTT.

This clonotype was counted only a few times. This rearrangement joins TRBV19 to TRBJ1-2; 8 positions match TRBD1. The CDR3 consists of 15 residues. Per the germline V gene, CDR1 is LNHDA and CDR2 is SQIVND (reference sequence). The trim removed 1 base at V and 4 bases at J, leaving 5 bases unmatched. CDR3 DNA: TGTGCCAGTAGTATAGCAATGGACAGGGCCTATGGCTACACCTTC. Translating it yields CASSIAMDRAYGYTF.

This clonotype appeared a few times. The chain couples TRBV15 to TRBJ2-1; D uncertain. Trimming left V 0 bases short and J 7 bases short, with 7 bases between. Germline V gene data show CDR1 as LNHNV and CDR2 as YYDKDF (reference sequence). The CDR3 is 13 residues long. CDR3 sequence: CATSRDRKNEQFF. The CDR3 DNA is TGTGCCACCAGCAGAGATAGGAAGAATGAGCAGTTCTTC.

There are a few counts of this clonotype. This rearrangement joins TRBV20-1 to TRBJ2-1, with 9 nucleotides matching TRBD2. J gave up 7 bases and V 2 bases, and 9 bases lay outside the gene matches. The CDR3 covers 15 residues. The germline CDR1 and CDR2 sequences are DFQATT and SNEGSKA (reference sequence). DNA of the CDR3: TGCAGTGCTAGAACCCGGGCGGGGGGGCTTAATGAGCAGTTCTTC. It codes for CSARTRAGGLNEQFF.

This clonotype was detected ten times or more. The V call is TRBV29-1, the J call TRBJ2-3, with TRBD1 matching 7 bases. The V segment lost 7 bases and the J segment 3 bases; nucleotides outside the gene matches: 10. The CDR3 consists of 14 residues. The germline gives CDR1 SQVTM, CDR2 ANQGSEA. The CDR3 DNA reads TGCAGCGCCGGGGACAGAGGCCTGACAGATACGCAGTATTTT. Translated: CSAGDRGLTDTQYF.

The V gene is TRBV19, the J gene TRBJ1-1, with TRBD1 as a possible D gene (5 bases). The CDR3 consists of 13 residues. Germline loops: CDR1 LNHDA, CDR2 SQIVND (reference sequence). Trimming removed 7 bases from V and 5 bases from J, with 14 bases in between. CDR3 in amino acids: CASTRFGGTEAFF. The CDR3 DNA follows: TGTGCCAGTACCCGCTTCGGGGGGACTGAAGCTTTCTTT.

This clonotype was seen ten or more times. The rearrangement links TRBV7-6 to TRBJ1-4, with D maybe TRBD1 (5 bases). Germline lookup yields CDR1 SGHVS and CDR2 FNYEAQ. V shed 4 bases and J shed 8 bases, with 14 bases lying between them. This CDR3 spans 14 amino acids. The CDR3 sequence is CASSSLGVEEKLFF. The CDR3 DNA reads TGTGCCAGCAGCTCCTTGGGGGTGGAGGAAAAACTGTTTTTT.

This clonotype was found a few times. The chain uses TRBV7-9 and TRBJ2-5; no clear D gene. The CDR3 is 14 residues long. V dropped 5 bases and J dropped 0 bases, with 10 bases sitting between them. Germline V gives CDR1 SEHNR, CDR2 FQNEAQ (reference sequence). Written as DNA, the CDR3 is TGTGCCAGCAGCCCCACATTAGACCAAGAGACCCAGTACTTC. Its translation is CASSPTLDQETQYF. Full variable domain (rest looked up from reference TRBV7-9 and TRBJ2-5): DTGVSQNPRHKITKRGQNVTFRCDPISEHNRLYWYRQTLGQGPEFLTYFQNEAQLEKSRLLSDRFSAERPKGSFSTLEIQRTEQGDSAMYLCASSPTLDQETQYFGPGTRLLVL.

This clonotype has only a few counts. The chain's CDR3 is CASGTSAGANVLTF. CDR3 bases: TGTGCCAGCGGGACTAGCGCCGGGGCCAACGTCCTGACTTTC. The V call is TRBV6-2 or TRBV6-3, the J call TRBJ2-6, with 10 positions matching TRBD2. V shed 8 bases, J shed 4 bases, and the junction held 2 bases outside the gene matches. Germline lookup yields CDR1 MNHEY and CDR2 SVGEGT. The CDR3 has 14 residues.

At least ten counts were recorded for this clonotype. The V call is TRBV11-2, the J call TRBJ2-1, with TRBD2 matching 9 bases. Germline V gene sequence: CDR1 SGHAT, CDR2 FQNNGV. This CDR3 contains 15 residues. The V gene end was trimmed by 5 bases and the J gene end by 8 bases; junction bases not matched to a gene: 10. The CDR3 DNA is TGTGCCAGCAGCCCCGCTAGCGGGAATTTCGATGAGCAGTTCTTC. Translating it yields CASSPASGNFDEQFF. Filled out from reference TRBV11-2 and TRBJ2-1, the complete variable domain reads EAGVAQSPRYKIIEKRQSVAFWCNPISGHATLYWYQQILGQGPKLLIQFQNNGVVDDSQLPKDRFSAERLKGVDSTLKIQPAKLEDSAVYLCASSPASGNFDEQFFGPGTRLTVL.

This rearrangement joins TRBV7-8 to TRBJ2-1, with a possible D match to TRBD1 (6 bases). Trimming cost V 5 bases and J 2 bases, with 16 bases left between them. CDR3 length equals 16 residues. CDR1 and CDR2 from the germline V gene are SGHVS and FQNEAQ. The CDR3 DNA follows: TGTGCCAGCAGCGCGTCCTGGGGGCCCACCTACAATGAGCAGTTCTTC. It encodes CASSASWGPTYNEQFF.